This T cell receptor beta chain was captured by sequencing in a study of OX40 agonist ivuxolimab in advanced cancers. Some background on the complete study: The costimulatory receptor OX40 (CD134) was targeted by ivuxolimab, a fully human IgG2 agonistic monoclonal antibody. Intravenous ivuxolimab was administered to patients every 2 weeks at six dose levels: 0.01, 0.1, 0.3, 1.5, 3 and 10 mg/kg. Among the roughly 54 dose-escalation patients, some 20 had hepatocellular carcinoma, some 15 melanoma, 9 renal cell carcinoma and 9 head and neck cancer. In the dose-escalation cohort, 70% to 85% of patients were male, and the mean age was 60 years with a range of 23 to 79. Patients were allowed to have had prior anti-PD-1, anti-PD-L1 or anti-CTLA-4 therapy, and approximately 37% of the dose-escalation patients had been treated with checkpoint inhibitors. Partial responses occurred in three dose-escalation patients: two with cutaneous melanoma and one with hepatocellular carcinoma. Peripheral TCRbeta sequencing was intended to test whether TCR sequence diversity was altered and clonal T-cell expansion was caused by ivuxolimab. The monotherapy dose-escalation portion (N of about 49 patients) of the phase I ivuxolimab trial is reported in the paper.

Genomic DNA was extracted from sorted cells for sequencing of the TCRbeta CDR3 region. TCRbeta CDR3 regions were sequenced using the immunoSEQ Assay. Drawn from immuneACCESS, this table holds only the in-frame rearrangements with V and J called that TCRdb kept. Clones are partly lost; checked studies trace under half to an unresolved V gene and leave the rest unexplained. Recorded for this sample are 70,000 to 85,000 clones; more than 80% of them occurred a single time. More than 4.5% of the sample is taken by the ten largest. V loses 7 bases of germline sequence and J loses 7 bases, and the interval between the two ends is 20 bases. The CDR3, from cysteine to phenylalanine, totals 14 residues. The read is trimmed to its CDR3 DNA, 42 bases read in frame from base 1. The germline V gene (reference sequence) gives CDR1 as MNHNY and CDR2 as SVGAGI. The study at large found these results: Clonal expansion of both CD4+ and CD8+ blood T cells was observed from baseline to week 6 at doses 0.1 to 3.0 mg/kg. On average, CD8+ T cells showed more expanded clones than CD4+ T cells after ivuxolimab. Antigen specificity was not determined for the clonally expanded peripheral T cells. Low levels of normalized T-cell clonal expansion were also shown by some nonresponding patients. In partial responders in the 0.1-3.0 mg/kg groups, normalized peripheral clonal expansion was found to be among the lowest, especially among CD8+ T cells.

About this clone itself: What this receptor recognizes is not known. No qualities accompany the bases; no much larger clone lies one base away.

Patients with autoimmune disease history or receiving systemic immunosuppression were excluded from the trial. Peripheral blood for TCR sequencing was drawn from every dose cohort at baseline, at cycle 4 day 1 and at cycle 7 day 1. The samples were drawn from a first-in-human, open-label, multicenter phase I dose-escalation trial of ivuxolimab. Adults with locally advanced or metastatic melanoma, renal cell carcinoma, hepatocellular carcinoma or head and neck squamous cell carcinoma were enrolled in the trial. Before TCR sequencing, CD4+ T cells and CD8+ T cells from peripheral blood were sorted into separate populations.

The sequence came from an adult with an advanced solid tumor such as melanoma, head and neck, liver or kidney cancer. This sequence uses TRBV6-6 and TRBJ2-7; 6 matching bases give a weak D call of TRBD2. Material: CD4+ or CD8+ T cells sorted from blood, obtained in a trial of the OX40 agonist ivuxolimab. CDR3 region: CASTGLWGSGEQYF. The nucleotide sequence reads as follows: TGTGCCAGCACCGGGCTCTGGGGGAGCGGGGAGCAGTACTTC.